The clone carrying this T cell receptor (beta chain) was found a few times. Its antigen is not known. Each donor's blood draw was roughly 10 milliliters of peripheral blood. A second PCR of roughly 6 to 12 cycles used a sample-barcoded 5' primer and a J-beta primer mix. One entry per CDR3 protein results from TCRdb running MiXCR on the 5' RACE reads. The sample yields 750,000 to 950,000 distinct CDR3 sequences, 25% to 35% seen once. The entry originates in a study of blood T cells in healthy people across ages. The germline V gene encodes CDR1 SGHDN and CDR2 FVKESK. The CDR3 totals 14 residues. The V end was cut by 4 bases, the J end by 7 bases, with 16 bases between. Study-level results: A strong correlation between TCR beta diversity and naive T cell percentage was seen.

This same sample was also taken into another study, of T cells of mothers and their children. That work adds: All extracted RNA went into cDNA synthesis, roughly 1.5 ug per 15 ul. The authors detected no persistent microchimeric T cell clones.

The gene calls are TRBV14 and TRBJ2-5, with D maybe TRBD1 (6 bases). The sequenced material came from blood. The TCR sequence derives from a woman aged 40 to 55 in good health. The chain's CDR3 is CASSRSRGPGTQYF. The CDR3 nucleotides are TGTGCCAGCAGCCGGAGCAGGGGACCCGGGACCCAGTACTTC.